The entry that follows covers one T cell receptor beta chain sequence. The antigen is undetermined. Clones were read by immunoSEQ multiplex PCR, and TCRdb kept only the in-frame ones, dropping some. This sample has tens of thousands of clones, with more than 80% found just once. CDR1 SGHRS and CDR2 YFSETQ come from the germline V gene. V lost 5 bases, J lost 4 bases, and 8 bases stayed unmatched. The CDR3 is 14 residues long. Every patient relapsed after autologous stem cell transplantation, and brentuximab vedotin exposure varied. The sample comes from a study of PD-1 blockade in classical Hodgkin lymphoma. Across the whole study: The nivolumab dose that patients received was 3 mg/kg, given intravenously every 2 weeks. Overall study findings and caveats: Diversity in CD4+ TCRs, unlike that measured in CD8+ TCRs, had risen significantly by C4D1. There remain no defined causes for the repertoire differences, which possibly reflect disease activity or prior therapy.

The clonotype originates from a human donor with classical Hodgkin lymphoma. V gene TRBV5-1 combines with J gene TRBJ1-1, with 7 bases aligning to TRBD1. The source material was peripheral blood mononuclear cells (PBMCs), sampled at baseline. The chain's CDR3 is CASRETGSGTEAFF. DNA for the CDR3: TGCGCCAGCAGAGAGACAGGGAGCGGCACTGAAGCTTTCTTT.